Below are 2 T cell receptor beta chains sequenced from a single sample in a study of technical replicates of blood from a handful of donors. The repertoire was sequenced with immunoSEQ multiplex PCR; TCRdb's copy has only in-frame clones and lacks some. This repertoire shows about 93,000 clones, about 96% found once; its top ten account for 0.26%. Sequences were obtained from T cells isolated from PBMCs. The receptors originated from a human donor in good health.

The chain uses TRBV19 and TRBJ1-1; D gene uncertain. The CDR3 contains 13 residues. V was shortened by 2 bases and J by 5 bases, with 9 bases between the two germline ends. Germline assignment: CDR1 LNHDA and CDR2 SQIVND (reference sequence). The CDR3 DNA reads as TGTGCCAGTAGTATATACACGGGTACTGAAGCTTTCTTT. Its translation: CASSIYTGTEAFF.

This sequence joins TRBV29-1 and TRBJ2-7, with a possible D match to TRBD2 (5 bases). The V end lost 7 bases, the J end lost 4 bases, and 14 bases lay between the germline ends. The CDR3 is 12 amino acids. Germline V gives CDR1 SQVTM, CDR2 ANQGSEA. The CDR3 sequence is CSALTRRYEQYF. The CDR3, as DNA: TGCAGCGCTTTAACTAGGCGGTACGAGCAGTACTTC.